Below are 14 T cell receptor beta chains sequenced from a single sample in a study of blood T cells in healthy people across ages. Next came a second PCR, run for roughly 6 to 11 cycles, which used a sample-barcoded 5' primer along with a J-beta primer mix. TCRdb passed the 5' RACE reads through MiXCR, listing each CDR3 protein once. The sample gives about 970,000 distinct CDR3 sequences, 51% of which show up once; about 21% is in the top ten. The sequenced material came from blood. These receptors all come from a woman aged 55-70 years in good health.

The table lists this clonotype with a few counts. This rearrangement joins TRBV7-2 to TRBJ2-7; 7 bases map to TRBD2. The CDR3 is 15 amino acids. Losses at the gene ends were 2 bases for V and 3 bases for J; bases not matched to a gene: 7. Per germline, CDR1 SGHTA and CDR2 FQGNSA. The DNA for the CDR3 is TGTGCCAGCAGCTTACGGGCGGGAGTATTCTACGAGCAGTACTTC. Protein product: CASSLRAGVFYEQYF. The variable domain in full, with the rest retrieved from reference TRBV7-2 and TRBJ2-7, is GAGVSQSPSNKVTEKGKDVELRCDPISGHTALYWYRQSLGQGLEFLIYFQGNSAPDKSGLPSDRFSAERTGGSVSTLTIQRTQQEDSAVYLCASSLRAGVFYEQYFGPGTRLTVT.

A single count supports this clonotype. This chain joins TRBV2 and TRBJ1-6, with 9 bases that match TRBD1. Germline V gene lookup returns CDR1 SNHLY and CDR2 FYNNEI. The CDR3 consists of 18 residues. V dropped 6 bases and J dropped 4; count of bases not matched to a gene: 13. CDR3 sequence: CASSPPQTGGGYNSPLHF. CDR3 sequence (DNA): TGTGCCAGCAGCCCACCCCAAACAGGGGGCGGATATAATTCACCCCTCCACTTT.

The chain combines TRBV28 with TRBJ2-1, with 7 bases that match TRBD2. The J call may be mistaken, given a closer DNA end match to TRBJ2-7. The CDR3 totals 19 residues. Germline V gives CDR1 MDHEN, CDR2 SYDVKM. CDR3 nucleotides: TGTGCCAGCAGTTTACCAACTAGCGACTCAATCGGCTCCTACAATGAGCAGTACTTC. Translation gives CASSLPTSDSIGSYNEQYF.

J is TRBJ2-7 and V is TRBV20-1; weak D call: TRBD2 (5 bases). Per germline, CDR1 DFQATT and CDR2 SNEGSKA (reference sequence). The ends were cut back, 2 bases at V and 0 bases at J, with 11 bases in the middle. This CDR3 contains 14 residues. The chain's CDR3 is CSARRRVSSYEQYF. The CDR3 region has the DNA TGCAGTGCTAGAAGGCGGGTTAGCTCCTACGAGCAGTACTTC.

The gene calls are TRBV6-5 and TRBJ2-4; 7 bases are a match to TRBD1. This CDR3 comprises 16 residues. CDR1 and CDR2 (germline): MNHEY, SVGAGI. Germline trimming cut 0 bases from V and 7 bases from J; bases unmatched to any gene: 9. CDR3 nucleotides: TGTGCCAGCAGTTACTCAGGGGGACAGAAAGGGAACATTCAGTACTTC. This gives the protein CASSYSGGQKGNIQYF.

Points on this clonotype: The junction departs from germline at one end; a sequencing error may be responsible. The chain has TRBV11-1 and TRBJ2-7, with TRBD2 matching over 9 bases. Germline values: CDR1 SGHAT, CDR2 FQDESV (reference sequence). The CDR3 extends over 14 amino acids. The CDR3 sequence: CVSSLRLAAYEQYF. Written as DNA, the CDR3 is TGTGTCAGCAGCTTAAGACTAGCGGCCTACGAGCAGTACTTC. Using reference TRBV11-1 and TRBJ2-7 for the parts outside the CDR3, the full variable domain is EAEVAQSPRYKITEKSQAVAFWCDPISGHATLYWYRQILGQGPELLVQFQDESVVDDSQLPKDRFSAERLKGVDSTLKIQPAELGDSAMYLCVSSLRLAAYEQYFGPGTRLTVT.

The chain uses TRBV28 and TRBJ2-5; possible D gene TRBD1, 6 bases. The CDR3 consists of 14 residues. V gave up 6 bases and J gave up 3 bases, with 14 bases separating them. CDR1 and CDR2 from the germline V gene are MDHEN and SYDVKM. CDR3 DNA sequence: TGTGCCAGCAGACAGGGACCCGGCAAAGAGACCCAGTACTTC. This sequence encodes CASRQGPGKETQYF.

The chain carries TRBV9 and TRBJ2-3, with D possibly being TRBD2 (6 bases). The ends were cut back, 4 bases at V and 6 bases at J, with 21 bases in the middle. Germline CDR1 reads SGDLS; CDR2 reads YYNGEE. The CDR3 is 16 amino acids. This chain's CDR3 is CASSPRGTWVGDTQYF. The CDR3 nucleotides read TGTGCCAGCAGCCCCCGCGGGACTTGGGTCGGGGATACGCAGTATTTT.

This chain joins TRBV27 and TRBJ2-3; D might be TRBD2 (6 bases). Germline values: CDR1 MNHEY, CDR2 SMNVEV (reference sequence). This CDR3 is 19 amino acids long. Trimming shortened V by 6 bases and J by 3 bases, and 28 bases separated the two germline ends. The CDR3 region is CASSSPIGELALGTDTQYF. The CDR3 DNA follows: TGTGCCAGCAGCAGCCCCATAGGAGAACTAGCACTTGGAACAGATACGCAGTATTTT.

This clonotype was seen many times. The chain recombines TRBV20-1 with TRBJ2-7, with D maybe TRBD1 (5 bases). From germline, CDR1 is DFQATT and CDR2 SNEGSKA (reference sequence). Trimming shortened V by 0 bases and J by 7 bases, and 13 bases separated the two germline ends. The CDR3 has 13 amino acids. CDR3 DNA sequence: TGCAGTGCTAGAGATCAGGGCCCAAGAGAGCAGTACTTC. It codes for CSARDQGPREQYF.

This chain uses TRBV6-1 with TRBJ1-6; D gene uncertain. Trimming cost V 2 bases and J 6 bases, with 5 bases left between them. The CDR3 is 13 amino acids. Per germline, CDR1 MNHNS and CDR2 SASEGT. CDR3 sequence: CASSEQVNSPLHF. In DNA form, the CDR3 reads TGTGCCAGCAGTGAACAGGTTAATTCACCCCTCCACTTT.

Written as DNA, the CDR3 is TGTGCCAGCAGCTCCCAAGCGGGCAATGAGCAGTTCTTC. It translates to CASSSQAGNEQFF. The chain links TRBV7-2 to TRBJ2-1; maybe TRBD2 (6 bases). Germline CDR1 SGHTA, CDR2 FQGNSA. Trimming removed 4 bases from V and 6 bases from J, with 10 bases in between. The CDR3 has 13 residues.

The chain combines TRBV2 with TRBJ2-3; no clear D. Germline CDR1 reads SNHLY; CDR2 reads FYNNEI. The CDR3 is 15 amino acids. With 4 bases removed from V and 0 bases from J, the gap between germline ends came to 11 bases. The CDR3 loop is CASSVEATSTDTQYF. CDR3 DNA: TGTGCCAGCAGTGTTGAAGCGACTAGCACAGATACGCAGTATTTT.

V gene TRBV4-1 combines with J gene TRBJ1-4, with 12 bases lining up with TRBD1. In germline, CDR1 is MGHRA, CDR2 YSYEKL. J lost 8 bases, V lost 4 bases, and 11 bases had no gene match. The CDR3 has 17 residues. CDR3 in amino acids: CASSLRDRGRALEKLFF. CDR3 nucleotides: TGCGCCAGCAGCCTCCGGGACAGGGGGCGCGCGTTAGAAAAACTGTTTTTT.